This TCR beta chain stems from a study of cytomegalovirus exposure and HLA in healthy donors. Germline CDR1 reads SGHTS; CDR2 reads YDEGEE. The CDR3 has 14 residues. The PCR employed 60 Vbeta primers together with 13 Jbeta primers. Measured with immunoSEQ multiplex PCR; TCRdb has only the in-frame clones, and not every one. The sample lists roughly 140,000 clones, roughly 80% occurring once. This clone was seen only once. Antigen unknown. Study-wide findings and caveats: Several of the most significant clusters were apparently associated with common viral pathogens in a later analysis. Versus the approximately 670-donor mean, an Asian-associated ancestry cluster reportedly showed fewer N-insertions in a later analysis. Using the classifier, cytomegalovirus status was reportedly diagnosed with high specificity and sensitivity.

The sequenced sample was PBMCs. This TCR came from a man under 40 in good health and CMV-seropositive. The rearrangement uses TRBV5-8 and TRBJ2-5; D is ambiguous. The J call may be mistaken, given a closer DNA end match to TRBJ2-7. The DNA of the CDR3 is TGTGCCAGCAGCTTGAGCACAGCCTCCTACGAGCAGTACTTC. As protein: CASSLSTASYEQYF.